The TCR beta chain described here comes from a study of blood T cell repertoires in COVID-19. Study context: The analysed material was cDNA or gDNA that came from T cells, B-cell-depleted T cells, or PBMCs.

TCRdb's copy holds only in-frame clones and misses some; the assay was immunoSEQ multiplex PCR. The sample has around 220,000 clones, 85% to 90% seen once. Germline V gene sequence: CDR1 SGHDT, CDR2 YYEEEE. The CDR3 is 15 residues long. V was pared by 3 bases and J by 4 bases, with 5 bases of the junction left unmatched. The sequencing sample was made of peripheral blood. The receptor was isolated from a woman aged 45 to 65 with acute or convalescent COVID-19. This sequence joins TRBV5-6 and TRBJ2-7, with 12 bases aligning to TRBD2. This CDR3 reads CASSSLAGGPYEQYF. The CDR3 DNA reads TGTGCCAGCAGCTCCCTAGCGGGAGGGCCTTACGAGCAGTACTTC.